This is a list of T cell receptor beta chains from one sample in a study of human T cells and chemical hapten exposure. TCRdb called the RACE reads again in MiXCR, with one record for every CDR3 protein. The repertoire has some 150,000 distinct CDR3 sequences, approximately 10% of them found once; the top ten carry around 1.4%. The material sequenced was whole blood, taken in connection with sensitization to the hapten diphenylcyclopropenone (DPC). The receptors shown here come from a woman aged 50 to 60 with alopecia areata. Some clones in this sample may be carry-over from other donors' samples. CDR3s include the opening cysteine and the closing phenylalanine or tryptophan. The D gene is left open where the match is weak. Part of the rows lack a size; the others show once, few, many or a class for expanded clones.

size	J	V	D	DNA	CDR3
NA	TRBJ2-7	TRBV5-6	TRBD1	TGTGCCAGCAGCCTAATCCGGGACAGACTACCCTACGAGCAGTACTTC	CASSLIRDRLPYEQYF
NA	TRBJ2-3	TRBV2	NA	TGTGCCAGCAGCGGGAAGGGGCCTAGCACAGATACGCAGTATTTT	CASSGKGPSTDTQYF
few	TRBJ2-1	TRBV6-5	NA	TGTGCCAGCAGTTACGACCGGGCCAGCTCCTACAATGAGCAGTTCTTC	CASSYDRASSYNEQFF
few	TRBJ2-7	TRBV7-2	TRBD2	TGTGCCAGCAGCTCCATCAGGACTAGCGGGAGCGGAGCGCCGTGGTCCGAGCAGTACTTC	CASSSIRTSGSGAPWSEQYF
many	TRBJ1-1	TRBV29-1	NA	TGCAGCGTTGATCGCCAGGGATTGAACACTGAAGCTTTCTTT	CSVDRQGLNTEAFF
few	TRBJ2-1	TRBV24-1	TRBD2	TGTGCCACCAGTGAAGGGAGGGCCATATATGAGCAGTTCTTC	CATSEGRAIYEQFF
NA	TRBJ1-4	TRBV29-1	NA	TGCAGCGTTGGGGATTTAAGGGGTAATGAAAAACTGTTTTTT	CSVGDLRGNEKLFF
NA	TRBJ2-7	TRBV28	NA	TGTGCCAGCAGTTCAATGCGGGGGCCACCCTACGAGCAGTACTTC	CASSSMRGPPYEQYF
few	TRBJ2-2	TRBV6-4	NA	TGTGCCAGCAGTGACTCTAATATCGGGGAGCTGTTTTTT	CASSDSNIGELFF
many	TRBJ2-1	TRBV10-2	NA	TGCGCCAGCAGTGAGTCGGGACTGAGGCAGTTCTTC	CASSESGLRQFF
NA	TRBJ2-5	TRBV9	NA	TGTGCCAGCAGCGTACTAGCGGAAGGGGGGACCCAGTACTTC	CASSVLAEGGTQYF
few	TRBJ2-3	TRBV29-1	TRBD1	TGCAGCGGGAAGGGTGGACAGGGGGCAACAGATACGCAGTATTTT	CSGKGGQGATDTQYF
few	TRBJ2-2	TRBV7-6	NA	TGTGCCAGCAGCTTATACAGCACCGGGGAGCTGTTTTTT	CASSLYSTGELFF
many	TRBJ2-5	TRBV6-2/TRBV6-3	TRBD2	TGTGCCAGCAGTTACTCCTTTGTTGCGGGGGACGAAGAGACCCAGTACTTC	CASSYSFVAGDEETQYF
few	TRBJ2-7	TRBV10-1	NA	TGCGCCAGCAGTGAGTCCGTCCACGAGCAGTACTTC	CASSESVHEQYF
few	TRBJ1-6	TRBV11-1	TRBD1	TGTGCCAGCAGCTCACGGGACAGGTCTTCGAATTCACCCCTCCACTTT	CASSSRDRSSNSPLHF
few	TRBJ2-3	TRBV11-2	NA	TGTGCCAGCAGCCCCTTCCCGGGACTGGGAGAGGATACGCAGTATTTT	CASSPFPGLGEDTQYF
NA	TRBJ2-1	TRBV9	NA	TGTGCCAGCAGCGTGGGGCCCTCCTACAATGAGCAGTTCTTC	CASSVGPSYNEQFF
few	TRBJ2-3	TRBV18	NA	TGTGCCAGCTCACCAGGGACAATTACCACAGATACGCAGTATTTT	CASSPGTITTDTQYF
NA	TRBJ2-1	TRBV5-1	TRBD2	TGCGCCAGCAGAGGACTAGCGTCCTACAATGAGCAGTTCTTC	CASRGLASYNEQFF
few	TRBJ2-7	TRBV29-1	TRBD1	TGCAGCGTTGAATACGGGACAGGGGGCGAGCAGTACTTC	CSVEYGTGGEQYF
few	TRBJ2-2	TRBV24-1	NA	TGTGCCACCAGTATCAGGGGGGCTAGCAGAAACACCGGGGAGCTGTTTTTT	CATSIRGASRNTGELFF
many	TRBJ2-3	TRBV4-2	NA	TGTGCCAGCAGCGCCTACAAGGGAGGCACAGATACGCAGTATTTT	CASSAYKGGTDTQYF
few	TRBJ2-7	TRBV2	NA	TGTGCCAGCAGTGAACTGGGAAACGAGCAGTACTTC	CASSELGNEQYF
few	TRBJ2-1	TRBV10-2	TRBD2	TGCGCCAGCAGTGACTCGCTAGGACTAGCGGGCCCTCAGTCCTCCTACAATGAGCAGTTCTTC	CASSDSLGLAGPQSSYNEQFF
NA	TRBJ1-4	TRBV6-5	NA	TGTGCCAGCAGAAGCAGGGCCTACGGAGGGGCTAATGAAAAACTGTTTTTT	CASRSRAYGGANEKLFF
NA	TRBJ2-4	TRBV7-3	TRBD2	TGTGCCAGCAGCCCAGGGACTAGCGGGACCCGCCAGTACTTC	CASSPGTSGTRQYF
many	TRBJ2-2	TRBV28	NA	TGTGCCAGCAGCCCGATGGACGGAGTGAACACCGGGGAGCTGTTTTTT	CASSPMDGVNTGELFF
NA	TRBJ1-1	TRBV20-1	NA	TGCAGTGCTAGACCGCCGGGACTGAGGGAGGCTGAAGCTTTCTTT	CSARPPGLREAEAFF